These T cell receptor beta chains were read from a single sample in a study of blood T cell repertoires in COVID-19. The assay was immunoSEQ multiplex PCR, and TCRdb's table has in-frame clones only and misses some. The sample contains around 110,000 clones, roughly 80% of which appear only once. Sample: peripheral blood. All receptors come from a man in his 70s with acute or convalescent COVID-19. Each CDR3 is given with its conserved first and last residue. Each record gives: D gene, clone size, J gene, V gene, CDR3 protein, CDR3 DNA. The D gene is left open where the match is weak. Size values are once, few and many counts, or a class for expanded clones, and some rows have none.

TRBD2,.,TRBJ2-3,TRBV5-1,CASHPTSGTDTQYF,TGCGCCAGCCACCCCACTAGCGGCACAGATACGCAGTATTTT
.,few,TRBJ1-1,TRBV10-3,CAISRQELSEAFF,TGTGCCATCAGCAGACAAGAACTCAGCGAAGCTTTCTTT
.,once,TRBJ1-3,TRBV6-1,CASSEGGAHSGNTIYF,TGTGCCAGCAGTGAAGGGGGAGCTCACTCTGGAAACACCATATATTTT
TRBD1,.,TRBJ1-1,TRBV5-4,CASSPTGGNTEAFF,TGTGCCAGCAGCCCGACAGGGGGGAACACTGAAGCTTTCTTT
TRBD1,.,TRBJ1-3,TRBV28,CASSLGQGTAGDTIYF,TGTGCCAGCAGTTTAGGACAGGGGACGGCGGGAGACACCATATATTTT
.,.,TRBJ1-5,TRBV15,CATSRERAGQPQHF,TGTGCCACCAGCAGAGAGAGGGCGGGACAGCCCCAGCATTTT
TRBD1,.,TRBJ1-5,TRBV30,CAWTGSGGNQLQHF,TGTGCCTGGACGGGGTCAGGGGGCAATCAGCTCCAGCATTTT
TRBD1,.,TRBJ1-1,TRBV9,CASSVGDRGYTEAFF,TGTGCCAGCAGCGTAGGGGACAGGGGGTACACTGAAGCTTTCTTT
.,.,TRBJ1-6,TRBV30,CAWRLRSSYNSPLHF,TGTGCCTGGAGGCTACGGAGCTCCTATAATTCACCCCTCCACTTT
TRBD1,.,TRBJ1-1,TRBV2,CASRPDRGYGTEAFF,TGTGCCAGCAGACCCGACAGGGGGTACGGCACTGAAGCTTTCTTT
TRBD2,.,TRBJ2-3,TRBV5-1,CASSSRRLAGGPDTQYF,TGCGCCAGCAGTTCCCGTCGACTAGCGGGGGGCCCAGATACGCAGTATTTT
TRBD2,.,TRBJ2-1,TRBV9,CASSVGSPGGEQFF,TGTGCCAGCAGCGTAGGTTCCCCGGGGGGTGAGCAGTTCTTC
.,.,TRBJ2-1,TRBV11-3,CASSLGPMSSQEQFF,TGTGCCAGCAGCTTAGGCCCGATGAGTTCACAGGAGCAGTTCTTC
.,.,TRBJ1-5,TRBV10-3,CAIRDSNQPQHF,TGTGCCATCAGGGACAGTAATCAGCCCCAGCATTTT
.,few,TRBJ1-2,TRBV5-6,CASSLYSGALHYGYTF,TGTGCCAGCAGCTTGTATTCAGGGGCCCTACACTATGGCTACACCTTC
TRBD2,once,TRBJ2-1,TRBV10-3,CAISRTSGGADEQFF,TGTGCCATCAGCAGGACTAGCGGGGGGGCGGATGAGCAGTTCTTC
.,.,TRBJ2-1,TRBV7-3,CASSLTSVARGEQFF,TGTGCCAGCAGCTTAACTTCTGTCGCCAGGGGTGAGCAGTTCTTC
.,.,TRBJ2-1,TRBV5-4,CASSLYRDRYNEQFF,TGTGCCAGCAGCCTTTACAGGGACCGTTACAATGAGCAGTTCTTC
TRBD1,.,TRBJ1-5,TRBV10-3,CAISEQGLGGQPQHF,TGTGCCATCAGTGAACAGGGGTTGGGCGGTCAGCCCCAGCATTTT
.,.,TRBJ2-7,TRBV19,CASSMVVVRSEPGQRLYEQYF,TGTGCCAGTAGTATGGTAGTGGTGCGATCGGAACCGGGACAACGCCTCTACGAGCAGTACTTC
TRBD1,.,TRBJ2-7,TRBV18,CASSLGTGGLYEQYF,TGTGCCAGCTCCCTCGGGACAGGGGGTCTCTACGAGCAGTACTTC
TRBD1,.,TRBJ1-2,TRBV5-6,CASSFGQGNGYTF,TGTGCCAGCAGCTTCGGACAGGGGAATGGCTACACCTTC
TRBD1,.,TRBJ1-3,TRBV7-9,CASSRRTGYSGNTIYF,TGTGCCAGCAGCCGTAGGACAGGGTACTCTGGAAACACCATATATTTT